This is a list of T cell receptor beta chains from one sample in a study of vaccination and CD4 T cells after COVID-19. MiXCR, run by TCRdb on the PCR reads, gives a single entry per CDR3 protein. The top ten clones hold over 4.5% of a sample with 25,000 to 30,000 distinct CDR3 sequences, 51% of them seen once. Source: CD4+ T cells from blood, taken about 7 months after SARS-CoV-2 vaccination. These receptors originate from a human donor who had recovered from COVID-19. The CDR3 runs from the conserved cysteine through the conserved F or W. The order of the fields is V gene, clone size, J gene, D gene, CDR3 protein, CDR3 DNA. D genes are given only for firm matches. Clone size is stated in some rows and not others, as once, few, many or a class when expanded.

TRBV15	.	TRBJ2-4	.	CATSRARAGRIQYF	TGTGCCACCAGCAGAGCTCGGGCGGGGCGTATTCAGTACTTC
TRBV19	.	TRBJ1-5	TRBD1	CASSPEDRGSSNQPQHF	TGTGCCAGTAGTCCGGAGGACAGGGGGTCTAGCAATCAGCCCCAGCATTTT
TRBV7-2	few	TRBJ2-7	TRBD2	CASSSGLAGVRGEQYF	TGTGCCAGCAGCTCGGGACTAGCGGGAGTCCGGGGCGAGCAGTACTTC
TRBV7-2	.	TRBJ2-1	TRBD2	CASSPPGLAGTNEQFF	TGTGCCAGCAGCCCCCCCGGCCTAGCGGGAACCAATGAGCAGTTCTTC
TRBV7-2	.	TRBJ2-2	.	CASSFWIQGNTGELFF	TGTGCCAGCAGCTTTTGGATACAGGGAAACACCGGGGAGCTGTTTTTT
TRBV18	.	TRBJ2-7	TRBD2	CASSPPGLAGGYEQYF	TGTGCCAGCTCACCGCCGGGACTAGCGGGGGGCTACGAGCAGTACTTC
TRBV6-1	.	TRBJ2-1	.	CASSEGWDEQFF	TGTGCCAGCAGTGAAGGCTGGGATGAGCAGTTCTTC
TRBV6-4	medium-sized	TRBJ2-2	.	CASSETSTGELFF	TGTGCCAGCAGTGAGACTAGCACCGGGGAGCTGTTTTTT
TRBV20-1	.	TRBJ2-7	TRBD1	CSATRGPSSYEQYF	TGCAGTGCTACCAGGGGGCCCTCCTCCTACGAGCAGTACTTC
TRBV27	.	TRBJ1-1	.	CASSPGIKKHFEAFF	TGTGCCAGCAGCCCTGGGATCAAAAAACATTTTGAAGCTTTCTTT
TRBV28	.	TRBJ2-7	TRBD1	CASSPWDRPEQYF	TGTGCCAGCAGTCCCTGGGACAGGCCAGAGCAGTACTTC
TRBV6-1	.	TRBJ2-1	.	CASSEGGEQFF	TGTGCCAGCAGTGAAGGGGGGGAGCAGTTCTTC